This T cell receptor beta chain was identified in a study of T cells in Graves' hyperthyroidism and ophthalmopathy. This clonotype was observed a few times. Antigen unknown. V lost 4 bases to trimming and J lost 0 bases, with 10 bases between them. The CDR3 covers 14 residues. Researchers took RNA transcripts and amplified the TCR beta CDR3 regions from them. An initial round of RT-PCR targeting the TCR CDR3 relied on the HTBI primer set. A single record per CDR3 protein comes from TCRdb applying MiXCR to the multiplex PCR reads. Of 550,000 to 600,000 distinct CDR3 sequences listed, over 15% were seen once; the top ten hold 15% to 20%. Study results and limitations: Most clonotypes expanded in thyroid above 0.001 were likewise present in blood.

The V and J genes are TRBV12-3 or TRBV12-4 and TRBJ2-7; D is unresolved. The sequenced sample was blood. The receptor comes from a woman aged 18-30 years with Graves' hyperthyroidism. The CDR3 here is CASSYGRTSYEQYF. CDR3 coding DNA: TGTGCCAGCAGTTATGGACGGACCTCCTACGAGCAGTACTTC.